This T cell receptor beta chain is drawn from a study of identical twins. The sample holds many counts of this clonotype. As yet, its antigen is unknown. General study results and limits: Excess sharing between twins was weaker in beta out-of-frame sequences. Conclusions rested on cross-sectional statistics rather than following the same donors.

The length of the CDR3 is 17 residues. Germline trimming cut 0 bases from V and 5 bases from J; bases unmatched to any gene: 10. Germline CDR1 is SGDLS and CDR2 is YYNGEE. A universal primer binding site was introduced by template switching. The final cDNA contained unique molecular identifiers. TCRdb used MiXCR to reprocess the 5' RACE reads, holding one entry per CDR3 protein. The table has fewer than 500,000 distinct CDR3 sequences, about 13% seen once; the top ten hold approximately 0.98%. Another study also made use of these data, one on yellow fever vaccine responses in identical twins. That study reports: After vaccination, twins' T cell response reportedly seemed partly convergent, partly personalized.

This TCR was recovered from a young woman in good health. The V and J genes are TRBV9 and TRBJ2-5, with TRBD2 identical over 10 bases. Sequenced: CD4+ T cells sorted from blood. The CDR3 sequence is CASSVGLAGDGAETQYF. CDR3 sequence (DNA): TGTGCCAGCAGCGTAGGTCTAGCGGGGGATGGAGCCGAGACCCAGTACTTC.